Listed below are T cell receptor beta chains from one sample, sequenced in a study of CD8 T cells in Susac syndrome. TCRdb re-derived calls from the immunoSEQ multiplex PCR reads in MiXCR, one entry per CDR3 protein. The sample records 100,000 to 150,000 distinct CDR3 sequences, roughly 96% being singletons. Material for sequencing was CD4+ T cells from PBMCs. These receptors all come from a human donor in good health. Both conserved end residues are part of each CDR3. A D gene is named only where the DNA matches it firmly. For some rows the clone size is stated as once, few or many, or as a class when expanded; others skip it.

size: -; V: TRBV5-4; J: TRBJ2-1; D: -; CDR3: CASSLADSEQFF; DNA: TGTGCCAGCAGCTTGGCGGATAGTGAGCAGTTCTTC
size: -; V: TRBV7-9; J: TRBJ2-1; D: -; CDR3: CASSSPTGGASINEQFF; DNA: TGTGCCAGCAGCTCTCCTACGGGGGGCGCGTCGATTAATGAGCAGTTCTTC
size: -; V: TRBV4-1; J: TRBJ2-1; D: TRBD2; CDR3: CASSPRRMLAGAHYNEQFF; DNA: TGCGCCAGCAGCCCCCGGAGGATGTTAGCGGGAGCCCATTACAATGAGCAGTTCTTC
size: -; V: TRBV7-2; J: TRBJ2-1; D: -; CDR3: CASSDRYNEQFF; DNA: TGTGCCAGCAGCGACAGGTACAATGAGCAGTTCTTC
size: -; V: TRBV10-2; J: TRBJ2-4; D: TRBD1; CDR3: CASSRGQENIQYF; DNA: TGCGCCAGCAGCCGAGGACAGGAAAACATTCAGTACTTC
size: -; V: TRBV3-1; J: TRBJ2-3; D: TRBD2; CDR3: CASSQGPAGVSTDTQYF; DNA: TGTGCCAGCAGCCAAGGCCCAGCGGGGGTTAGCACAGATACGCAGTATTTT
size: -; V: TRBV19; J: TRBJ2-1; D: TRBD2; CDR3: CASSSRTSGRWSEQFF; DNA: TGTGCCAGTAGTTCTCGGACTAGCGGGAGGTGGTCTGAGCAGTTCTTC
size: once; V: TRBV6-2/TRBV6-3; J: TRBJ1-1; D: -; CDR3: CASSTPGTEAFF; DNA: TGTGCCAGCAGTACTCCGGGCACTGAAGCTTTCTTT
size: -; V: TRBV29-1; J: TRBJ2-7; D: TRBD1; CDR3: CSVEHGTGAREQYF; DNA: TGCAGCGTTGAACATGGGACAGGGGCTAGGGAGCAGTACTTC
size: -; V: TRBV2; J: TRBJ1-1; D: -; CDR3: CASSKRGDTEAFF; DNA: TGTGCCAGCAGCAAAAGGGGGGACACTGAAGCTTTCTTT
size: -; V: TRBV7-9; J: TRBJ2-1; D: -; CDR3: CASSSDISYNEQFF; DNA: TGTGCCAGCAGCTCCGACATCTCCTACAATGAGCAGTTCTTC
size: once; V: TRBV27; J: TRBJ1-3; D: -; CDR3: CASSLGRGARRNTIYF; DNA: TGTGCCAGCAGTTTAGGAAGGGGCGCCAGGAGAAACACCATATATTTT
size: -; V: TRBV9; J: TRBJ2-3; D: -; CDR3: CASSVRQFIGSAPDTQYF; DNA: TGTGCCAGCAGCGTCCGGCAGTTCATCGGGAGTGCTCCAGATACGCAGTATTTT
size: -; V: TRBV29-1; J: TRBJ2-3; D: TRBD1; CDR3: CSLGTADTQYF; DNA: TGCAGCCTTGGGACAGCAGATACGCAGTATTTT
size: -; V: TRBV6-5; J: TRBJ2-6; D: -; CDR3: CASSPISTGANVLTF; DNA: TGTGCCAGCAGTCCTATCTCAACTGGGGCCAACGTCCTGACTTTC
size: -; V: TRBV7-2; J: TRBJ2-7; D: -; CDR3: CASSALTGQYF; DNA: TGTGCCAGCAGCGCCCTTACGGGGCAGTACTTC
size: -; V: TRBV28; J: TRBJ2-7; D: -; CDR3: CASSPALSGVPYEQYF; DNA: TGTGCCAGCAGTCCAGCCCTTAGCGGAGTTCCCTACGAGCAGTACTTC
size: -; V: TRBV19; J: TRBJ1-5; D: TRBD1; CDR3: CASTLFPTGDSQPQHF; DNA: TGTGCCAGTACCCTATTCCCGACAGGGGATAGTCAGCCCCAGCATTTT
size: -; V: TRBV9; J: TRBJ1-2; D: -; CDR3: CASSGYGYTF; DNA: TGTGCCAGCAGCGGGTATGGCTACACCTTC
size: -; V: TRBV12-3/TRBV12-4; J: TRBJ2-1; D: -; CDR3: CASSAGASGTYNEQFF; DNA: TGTGCCAGCAGTGCGGGGGCTAGCGGTACCTACAATGAGCAGTTCTTC
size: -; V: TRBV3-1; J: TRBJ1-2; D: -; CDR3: CASSQEFDRYTF; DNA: TGTGCCAGCAGCCAAGAGTTTGATCGCTACACCTTC
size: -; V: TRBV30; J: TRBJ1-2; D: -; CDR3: CACGGVDGYTF; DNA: TGTGCCTGTGGAGGGGTGGATGGCTACACCTTC
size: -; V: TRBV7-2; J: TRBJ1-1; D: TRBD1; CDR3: CASSPQGASTEAFF; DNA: TGTGCCAGCAGCCCACAGGGGGCAAGCACTGAAGCTTTCTTT
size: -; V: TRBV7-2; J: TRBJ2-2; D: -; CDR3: CASTPRIGELFF; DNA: TGTGCCAGCACCCCTAGGATCGGGGAGCTGTTTTTT
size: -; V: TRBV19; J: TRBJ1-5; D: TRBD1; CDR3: CASTDRAGDQPQHF; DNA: TGTGCCAGTACCGACAGGGCCGGAGATCAGCCCCAGCATTTT
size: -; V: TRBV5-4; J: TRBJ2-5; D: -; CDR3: CAGVKGPGETQYF; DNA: TGTGCCGGGGTCAAGGGCCCCGGGGAGACCCAGTACTTC
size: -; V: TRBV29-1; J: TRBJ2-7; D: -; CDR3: CSGRRQDSYEQYF; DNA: TGCAGCGGCAGAAGACAGGACTCCTACGAGCAGTACTTC
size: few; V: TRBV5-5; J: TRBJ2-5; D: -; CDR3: CASSQLQETQYF; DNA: TGTGCCAGCAGCCAGTTACAAGAGACCCAGTACTTC
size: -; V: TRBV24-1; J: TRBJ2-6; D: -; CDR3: CATSDDRSSGANVLTF; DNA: TGTGCCACCAGTGATGACAGGTCCTCTGGGGCCAACGTCCTGACTTTC
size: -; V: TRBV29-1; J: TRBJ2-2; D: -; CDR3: CSVTWGSTGELFF; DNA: TGCAGCGTCACTTGGGGATCCACCGGGGAGCTGTTTTTT
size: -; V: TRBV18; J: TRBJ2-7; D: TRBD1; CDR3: CASSPAGTGVEQYF; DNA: TGTGCCAGCTCACCGGCCGGGACAGGGGTCGAGCAGTACTTC
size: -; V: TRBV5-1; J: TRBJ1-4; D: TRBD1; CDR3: CASSLAGTDEKLFF; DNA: TGCGCCAGCAGCTTGGCCGGGACAGATGAAAAACTGTTTTTT
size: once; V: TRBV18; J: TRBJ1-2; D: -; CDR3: CASSQDRDYGYTF; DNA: TGTGCCAGCTCGCAGGATCGAGACTATGGCTACACCTTC
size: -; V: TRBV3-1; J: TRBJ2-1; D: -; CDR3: CASSPPGRGSYNEQFF; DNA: TGTGCCAGCAGCCCCCCGGGGCGAGGGTCCTACAATGAGCAGTTCTTC
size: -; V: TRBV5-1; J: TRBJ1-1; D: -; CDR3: CASSLGQVNTEAFF; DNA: TGCGCCAGCAGCTTGGGACAGGTGAACACTGAAGCTTTCTTT
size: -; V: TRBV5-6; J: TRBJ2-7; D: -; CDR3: CASSFTGMGAREQYF; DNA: TGTGCCAGCAGTTTTACAGGGATGGGAGCACGCGAGCAGTACTTC
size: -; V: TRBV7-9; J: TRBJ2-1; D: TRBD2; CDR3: CASSSLTSGYNEQFF; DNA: TGTGCCAGCAGCTCACTGACTAGCGGTTACAATGAGCAGTTCTTC
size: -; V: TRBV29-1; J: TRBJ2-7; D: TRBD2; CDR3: CSVDGLAGMVEQYF; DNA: TGCAGCGTTGACGGTCTAGCGGGAATGGTCGAGCAGTACTTC
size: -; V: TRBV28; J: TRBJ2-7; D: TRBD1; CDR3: CASSSRTGNSYEQYF; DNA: TGTGCCAGCAGTTCTAGGACAGGGAACTCCTACGAGCAGTACTTC
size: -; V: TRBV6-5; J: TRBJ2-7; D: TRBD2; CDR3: CASTGLAGTYEQYF; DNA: TGTGCCAGCACCGGACTAGCGGGTACCTACGAGCAGTACTTC
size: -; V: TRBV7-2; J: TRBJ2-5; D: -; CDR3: CASSSGGPETQYF; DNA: TGTGCCAGCAGCTCCGGGGGCCCAGAGACCCAGTACTTC
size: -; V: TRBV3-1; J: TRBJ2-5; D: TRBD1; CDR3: CASSLRTGETQYF; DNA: TGTGCCAGCAGCCTCCGGACAGGAGAGACCCAGTACTTC
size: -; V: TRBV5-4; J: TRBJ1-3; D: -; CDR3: CASSRAGASGNTIYF; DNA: TGTGCCAGCAGTCGCGCAGGAGCGTCCGGAAACACCATATATTTT
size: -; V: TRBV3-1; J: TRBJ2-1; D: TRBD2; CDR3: CASSLTGTRNEQFF; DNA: TGTGCCAGCAGCCTAACCGGGACTAGAAATGAGCAGTTCTTC
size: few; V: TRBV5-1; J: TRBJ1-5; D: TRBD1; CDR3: CASRPGTGDSRPQHF; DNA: TGCGCCAGCAGACCCGGGACAGGGGATTCTCGGCCCCAGCATTTT
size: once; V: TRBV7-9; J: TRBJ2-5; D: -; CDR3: CASSPETTRQETQYF; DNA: TGTGCCAGCAGCCCAGAAACGACAAGGCAAGAGACCCAGTACTTC